Listed here are 26 T cell receptor beta chains from one sample, sequenced in a study of shared clonotypes between healthy human individuals. Sequenced by immunoSEQ multiplex PCR; TCRdb stores in-frame clones only, minus some. Seen here are over 2,000,000 clones, around 93% observed once, and the top ten hold less than 2%. Terminally differentiated effector memory CD45RA+ cells were left out of the naive CD8 fraction, which was CD45RO-negative and positively selected for CCR7. The source material was naive CD8+ T cells from PBMCs. These TCRs come from a man younger than 30 in good health. Some clones in this sample may be carry-over from other donors' samples.

The chain has TRBV5-1 and TRBJ1-1; TRBD1 might be the D (5 bases). This CDR3 region has 15 residues. The germline V and J ends were trimmed by 4 bases and 5 bases, with 18 bases remaining between them. Germline CDR1 and CDR2: SGHRS and YFSETQ. The CDR3 region is CASSVGRGVSTEAFF. CDR3 nucleotide sequence: TGCGCCAGCAGCGTAGGGAGGGGAGTTTCGACTGAAGCTTTCTTT. Full variable domain (remainder filled in from reference TRBV5-1 and TRBJ1-1): KAGVTQTPRYLIKTRGQQVTLSCSPISGHRSVSWYQQTPGQGLQFLFEYFSETQRNKGNFPGRFSGRQFSNSRSEMNVSTLELGDSALYLCASSVGRGVSTEAFFGQGTRLTVV.

The chain uses TRBV18 and TRBJ2-5; 7 bases fit TRBD1. V shed 8 bases, J shed 4 bases, and the junction held 4 bases outside the gene matches. Germline assignment: CDR1 KGHSH and CDR2 LQKENI. CDR3 length equals 12 residues. The DNA of the CDR3 is TGTGCCAGCCAAACAGGGGCAGAGACCCAGTACTTC. Translated: CASQTGAETQYF.

The CDR3 region has the DNA TGTGCCAGCAGCCTAACCGGGACAGTCTATCAGCCCCAGCATTTT. Translation: CASSLTGTVYQPQHF. The rearrangement links TRBV28 to TRBJ1-5; TRBD1 agrees at 7 bases. The CDR3 contains 15 residues. Germline V gene sequence: CDR1 MDHEN, CDR2 SYDVKM. V trimming: 6 bases; J trimming: 5 bases; junction bases outside the gene matches: 10. Using reference TRBV28 and TRBJ1-5 for the parts outside the CDR3, the full variable domain is DVKVTQSSRYLVKRTGEKVFLECVQDMDHENMFWYRQDPGLGLRLIYFSYDVKMKEKGDIPEGYSVSREKKERFSLILESASTNQTSMYLCASSLTGTVYQPQHFGDGTRLSIL.

This clone was detected once. The chain has TRBV4-2 and TRBJ2-1; the D call may be TRBD1 or TRBD2 (5 bases each). The germline V gene encodes CDR1 LGHNA and CDR2 YNFKEQ. The CDR3 length is 13 residues. With 0 bases removed from V and 14 bases from J, the gap between germline ends came to 14 bases. The CDR3 sequence: CASSQDLQGDEFF. The CDR3 DNA sequence: TGTGCCAGCAGCCAAGATTTGCAGGGAGACGAGTTCTTC.

This clone was seen only once. The chain uses TRBV4-1 and TRBJ2-2; 13 positions agree with TRBD2. This CDR3 spans 16 amino acids. Germline V lookup: CDR1 MGHRA, CDR2 YSYEKL. The V and J ends lost 3 bases and 6 bases, in that order; junction bases with no gene match: 4. CDR3 sequence: CASSQGTSGISGELFF. The DNA for the CDR3 is TGCGCCAGCAGCCAGGGGACTAGCGGGATATCCGGGGAGCTGTTTTTT.

This clone has a single count. This chain joins TRBV7-6 and TRBJ2-6; D possibly uses TRBD1 or TRBD2 (5 bases each). Germline CDR1 and CDR2: SGHVS and FNYEAQ. The length of the CDR3 is 17 residues. Trimming took 5 bases from V and 0 from J, leaving 14 bases between them. The CDR3 DNA sequence: TGTGCCAGCAGCCACAGGACCACTAGCTCTGGGGCCAACGTCCTGACTTTC. This sequence encodes CASSHRTTSSGANVLTF.

V is TRBV4-2 and J is TRBJ2-4, with TRBD1 matching over 9 bases. This CDR3 region has 19 residues. CDR1 is LGHNA, CDR2 YNFKEQ, per germline. V was pared by 1 base and J by 1 base, with 11 bases of the junction left unmatched. The CDR3 DNA reads TGTGCCAGCAGCCAAGTTTCGACAGGGGGAAAAAGGGCCAAAAACATTCAGTACTTC. Translated, it gives CASSQVSTGGKRAKNIQYF.

About this clone: Within the sample, other DNA sequences also encode this same CDR3. The CDR3: CASSLDRGTGNTIYF. The CDR3 DNA follows: TGTGCCAGCAGTCTGGACAGGGGTACAGGAAACACCATATATTTT. The chain employs TRBV7-3 and TRBJ1-3; TRBD1 matches 9 bases. With V trimmed by 6 bases and J by 4 bases, 7 bases remained unmatched. The CDR3 totals 15 residues. CDR1 and CDR2 (germline): SGHTA, FQGTGA.

Here the CDR3 reads CASSPRGEEIPEAFF. CDR3 DNA sequence: TGCGCCAGCAGCCCCCGGGGGGAAGAGATCCCTGAAGCTTTCTTT. The chain has TRBV5-1 and TRBJ1-1; TRBD1 might be the D (5 bases). The CDR3 is 15 amino acids. The V gene lost 4 bases and the J gene lost 6 bases, with 19 bases spanning the gap. Germline CDR1 SGHRS, CDR2 YFSETQ.

This clone was recorded only once. The chain uses TRBV7-6 and TRBJ1-1, with D uncertain. Germline CDR1 SGHVS, CDR2 FNYEAQ. V was shortened by 2 bases and J by 1 base, with 5 bases between the two germline ends. This CDR3 is built from 13 residues. The chain's CDR3 is CASSLTANTEAFF. In nucleotides, the CDR3 is TGTGCCAGCAGCTTAACAGCGAACACTGAAGCTTTCTTT.

The chain links TRBV28 to TRBJ2-1; 9 nucleotides align to TRBD2. Germline V gives CDR1 MDHEN, CDR2 SYDVKM. V lost 6 bases to trimming and J lost 5 bases; unmatched junction nucleotides: 8. The CDR3 has 15 residues. The DNA for the CDR3 is TGTGCCAGCAGCGGATCTAGCGGGGAACACAATGAGCAGTTCTTC. Residues: CASSGSSGEHNEQFF.

This chain joins TRBV5-1 and TRBJ2-7; TRBD2 aligns across 14 bases. The CDR3 consists of 19 residues. With 4 bases clipped from V and 0 bases from J, the junction kept 12 bases outside the gene matches. CDR1 and CDR2 (germline): SGHRS, YFSETQ. This CDR3 reads CASSLDRGLAGVPSYEQYF. CDR3 bases: TGCGCCAGCAGCCTGGACAGGGGACTAGCGGGAGTGCCCTCCTACGAGCAGTACTTC.

This chain connects TRBV4-2 to TRBJ2-3, with no clear D. Looked up from germline, CDR1 is LGHNA and CDR2 is YNFKEQ. V was trimmed by 4 bases and J by 4 bases, leaving 18 bases between them. There are 16 residues in the CDR3. The DNA of the CDR3 is TGTGCCAGCAGCCCTTCTCTCCAGTCCTCGGCAGATACGCAGTATTTT. Its translation is CASSPSLQSSADTQYF.

The chain uses TRBV6-5 and TRBJ1-4, with TRBD1 as a possible D gene (5 bases). Trimming shortened V by 7 bases and J by 8 bases, and 20 bases separated the two germline ends. Germline V CDR1 and CDR2: MNHEY, SVGAGI. The CDR3 extends over 15 amino acids. The CDR3 is CASTIDGSGLEKLFF. CDR3 nucleotide sequence: TGTGCCAGCACCATCGACGGGTCGGGGCTGGAAAAACTGTTTTTT.

The chain recombines TRBV2 with TRBJ2-2, with TRBD2 matching over 10 bases. From germline, CDR1 is SNHLY and CDR2 FYNNEI. Trimming cost V 3 bases and J 0 bases; bases outside gene matches: 4. The CDR3 spans 17 residues. The CDR3 region is CASSDLAGASNTGELFF. The CDR3 region has the DNA TGTGCCAGCAGTGACCTAGCGGGAGCCTCGAACACCGGGGAGCTGTTTTTT.

This clone was seen only once. The chain employs TRBV13 and TRBJ1-2; D gene uncertain. The CDR3 sequence is 14 residues long. Trimming took 2 bases from V and 0 from J, leaving 7 bases between them. The V gene's germline CDR1 is PRHDT and CDR2 FYEKMQ (reference sequence). The CDR3 protein is CASSLNQANYGYTF. As DNA, the CDR3 is TGTGCCAGCAGCTTAAACCAGGCTAACTATGGCTACACCTTC.

The V gene is TRBV11-2, the J gene TRBJ2-3; D may match TRBD1 or TRBD2 (5 bases each). Germline V gene data show CDR1 as SGHAT and CDR2 as FQNNGV. The CDR3 is made up of 16 amino acids. V was pared by 7 bases and J by 1 base, with 18 bases between. The CDR3 region has the DNA TGTGCCAGCAACACCTACTGGGGGATCGGCACAGATACGCAGTATTTT. Protein: CASNTYWGIGTDTQYF.

With respect to this clone: Other DNA sequences in this sample translate to the same CDR3. The V gene is TRBV27, the J gene TRBJ2-1; D call uncertain. The CDR3 spans 11 residues. V shed 9 bases and J shed 1 base, with 4 bases lying between them. Germline CDR1 reads MNHEY; CDR2 reads SMNVEV (reference sequence). CDR3 amino acids: CASISYNEQFF. CDR3 sequence (DNA): TGTGCCAGTATATCCTACAATGAGCAGTTCTTC.

This clone was seen only once. The V gene is TRBV4-1, the J gene TRBJ1-4, with 7 bases lining up with TRBD1. Germline CDR1 is MGHRA and CDR2 is YSYEKL. The CDR3 is 15 residues long. V was clipped by 3 bases and J by 4 bases; unmatched bases: 5. DNA for the CDR3: TGCGCCAGCAGCCAGGCCGGACAGGTTAATGAAAAACTGTTTTTT. Encoded protein: CASSQAGQVNEKLFF.

This chain uses TRBV30 with TRBJ2-2; 13 bases match TRBD2. Germline V gene lookup returns CDR1 GTSNPN and CDR2 SVGIG (reference sequence). V shed 5 bases, J shed 7 bases, and the junction held 7 bases outside the gene matches. The CDR3 runs to 15 residues. The CDR3 DNA is TGTGCCTGGCTACTAGCGGGAGGGCAAATCGGGGAGCTGTTTTTT. It translates to CAWLLAGGQIGELFF.

The chain carries TRBV5-6 and TRBJ1-1; tentative D call: TRBD1 (5 bases). V was trimmed by 3 bases and J by 1 base, leaving 10 bases between them. The CDR3 runs 14 residues. The germline gives CDR1 SGHDT, CDR2 YYEEEE. DNA of the CDR3: TGTGCCAGCAGCTGGGGACGGGCGAACACTGAAGCTTTCTTT. Protein: CASSWGRANTEAFF.

The V and J genes are TRBV11-2 and TRBJ1-2; TRBD1 might be the D (5 bases). Trimming stripped 4 bases from V and 2 bases from J, with 26 bases between. The CDR3 extends over 19 amino acids. The germline V gene encodes CDR1 SGHAT and CDR2 FQNNGV. The CDR3 protein is CASSSPGVETDAENYGYTF. As DNA, the CDR3 is TGTGCCAGCAGCTCGCCCGGGGTTGAGACAGACGCAGAAAACTATGGCTACACCTTC.

The J gene is TRBJ2-7, the V gene TRBV2, with D possibly called TRBD1 or TRBD2 (5 bases each). The CDR3 has 16 residues. Between the trimmed V and J ends, which lost 6 bases and 0 bases, there was a span of 18 bases. Germline V lookup: CDR1 SNHLY, CDR2 FYNNEI. As DNA, the CDR3 is TGTGCCAGCAGAGAGCCCGGGACCCGGAGCTCCTACGAGCAGTACTTC. Translation: CASREPGTRSSYEQYF.

The J gene is TRBJ1-2, the V gene TRBV9; maybe TRBD1 (5 bases). V shed 3 bases and J shed 1 base, with 10 bases lying between them. CDR1 is SGDLS and CDR2 is YYNGEE in the germline V gene. This CDR3 has 14 amino acids. The chain's CDR3 is CASSAGGSNYGYTF. The CDR3 nucleotides read TGTGCCAGCAGCGCGGGGGGAAGTAACTATGGCTACACCTTC. Complete variable domain (other parts from reference TRBV9 and TRBJ1-2): DSGVTQTPKHLITATGQRVTLRCSPRSGDLSVYWYQQSLDQGLQFLIQYYNGEERAKGNILERFSAQQFPDLHSELNLSSLELGDSALYFCASSAGGSNYGYTFGSGTRLTVV.

The V call is TRBV20-1, the J call TRBJ1-2; D gene uncertain. This CDR3 has 9 amino acids. The germline CDR1 and CDR2 sequences are DFQATT and SNEGSKA (reference sequence). The CDR3 region is CRAENGYTF. DNA of the CDR3: TGCAGAGCTGAAAATGGCTACACCTTC.

This clone appeared a single time. The rearrangement links TRBV6-5 to TRBJ1-1; 7 nucleotides agree with TRBD1. With V trimmed by 2 bases and J by 1 base, 7 bases remained unmatched. Germline CDR1 and CDR2: MNHEY and SVGAGI. CDR3 size: 16 residues. CDR3: CASSYGRQGKNTEAFF. CDR3 nucleotide sequence: TGTGCCAGCAGTTACGGGAGACAGGGTAAGAACACTGAAGCTTTCTTT.